What follows are 21 T cell receptor beta chains derived from one specimen sequenced in a study of identical twins. Each CDR3 protein is one row after TCRdb ran MiXCR on the 5' RACE reads. The top ten clones hold less than 2% of a sample with some 630,000 distinct CDR3 sequences, about 7% of them seen once. This same sample was also taken into another study, of yellow fever vaccine responses in identical twins.

The material sequenced was PBMCs. The receptors here all came from a woman aged 18-35 years in good health.

In this sample, this clonotype turned up many times. V gene TRBV5-1 combines with J gene TRBJ1-1; D is ambiguous. Per the germline V gene, CDR1 is SGHRS and CDR2 is YFSETQ. V lost 0 bases and J 4 bases, leaving 7 bases between the germline ends. CDR3 length equals 13 residues. CDR3 DNA: TGCGCCAGCAGCTTGGTTTCGGGCACTGAAGCTTTCTTT. Protein: CASSLVSGTEAFF.

Ten or more counts support this clonotype. CDR3 in amino acids: CASSLEGGRPDTQYF. The CDR3 bases are TGTGCCAGCAGCTTGGAGGGGGGGCGCCCAGATACGCAGTATTTT. The V call is TRBV5-5, the J call TRBJ2-3; possible D gene TRBD2, 7 bases. Per the germline V gene, CDR1 is SGHKS and CDR2 is YYEKEE (reference sequence). This CDR3 has 15 amino acids. Trimming pared 0 bases from V and 4 bases from J, leaving 12 bases between.

This clonotype turned up a few times. The chain employs TRBV27 and TRBJ1-2; TRBD1 agrees at 9 bases. Unmatched junction bases numbered 14, after V lost 7 bases and J lost 2 bases. Germline V CDR1 and CDR2: MNHEY, SMNVEV (reference sequence). This CDR3 region has 17 residues. The CDR3, as DNA: TGTGCCAGCACTGATTTGGGGGGACAGGGTATAAACTATGGCTACACCTTC. Its translation: CASTDLGGQGINYGYTF.

This sequence joins TRBV28 and TRBJ2-7; 9 bases fit TRBD2. Germline lookup yields CDR1 MDHEN and CDR2 SYDVKM. The CDR3 has 16 amino acids. V was pared by 5 bases and J by 4 bases, with 12 bases of the junction left unmatched. The CDR3 loop is CASSPPLAGVGYEQYF. In DNA, the CDR3 is TGTGCCAGCAGTCCCCCACTAGCGGGTGTGGGTTACGAGCAGTACTTC.

This clonotype was observed at least ten times. This chain uses TRBV13 with TRBJ2-3; D unclear. Germline V CDR1 and CDR2: PRHDT, FYEKMQ (reference sequence). The V end lost 5 bases, the J end lost 6 bases, and 18 bases lay between the germline ends. This CDR3 spans 15 amino acids. CDR3 in amino acids: CASSTRQISTDTQYF. The CDR3 nucleotides are TGTGCCAGCAGCACAAGGCAGATTTCAACGGATACGCAGTATTTT.

This clonotype was counted ten times or more. This chain connects TRBV12-3 or TRBV12-4 to TRBJ2-5; 12 bases align to TRBD2. Germline trimming cut 6 bases from V and 0 bases from J; bases unmatched to any gene: 2. The CDR3 is made up of 15 amino acids. The chain's CDR3 is CASRPSGGDQETQYF. Written as DNA, the CDR3 is TGTGCCAGCAGACCTAGCGGGGGGGACCAAGAGACCCAGTACTTC.

The J gene is TRBJ2-3, the V gene TRBV19, with D perhaps TRBD1 (5 bases). CDR3 length: 15 residues. The germline V gene has CDR1 LNHDA and CDR2 SQIVND (reference sequence). The V and J ends lost 4 bases and 5 bases respectively, with 16 bases between them. CDR3 protein: CASSTPPGHEDTQYF. The CDR3 bases are TGTGCCAGTAGTACCCCCCCAGGGCATGAAGATACGCAGTATTTT.

This clonotype came up a few times. The rearrangement uses TRBV7-2 and TRBJ2-2; 7 nucleotides line up with TRBD2. V lost 5 bases to trimming and J lost 2 bases; unmatched junction nucleotides: 11. Looked up from germline, CDR1 is SGHTA and CDR2 is FQGNSA. This CDR3 is 17 amino acids long. The CDR3 region has the DNA TGTGCCAGCAGCCCCGTCACGGGGGGAACCAACACCGGGGAGCTGTTTTTT. Protein: CASSPVTGGTNTGELFF.

This clonotype was counted only a few times. CDR3 loop: CSVPQAGGLTDTQYF. CDR3 nucleotides: TGCAGTGTCCCACAAGCGGGAGGCCTTACAGATACGCAGTATTTT. This chain joins TRBV20-1 and TRBJ2-3; the match to TRBD2 covers 9 bases. From germline, CDR1 is DFQATT and CDR2 SNEGSKA (reference sequence). Trimming cost V 7 bases and J 3 bases; bases outside gene matches: 11. CDR3 length equals 15 residues.

In this sample, this clonotype turned up a few times. The chain employs TRBV18 and TRBJ2-1; 9 nucleotides line up with TRBD2. Trimming removed 0 bases from V and 7 bases from J; junction bases left unmatched: 10. Per the germline V gene, CDR1 is KGHSH and CDR2 is LQKENI. The CDR3 loop spans 17 amino acids. The CDR3 region is CASSPPPGTSLSNEQFF. The DNA of the CDR3 is TGTGCCAGCTCACCACCGCCCGGGACTAGCCTGTCGAATGAGCAGTTCTTC.

A few counts support this clonotype. V and J are TRBV28 and TRBJ2-3, with TRBD1 identical over 7 bases. This CDR3 is built from 15 residues. From germline, CDR1 is MDHEN and CDR2 SYDVKM. Trimming cost V 5 bases and J 2 bases; bases outside gene matches: 7. This CDR3 reads CASSVDRDHTDTQYF. The CDR3 bases are TGTGCCAGCAGTGTCGACAGGGACCACACAGATACGCAGTATTTT.

This sequence joins TRBV7-9 and TRBJ2-1, with 10 bases fitting TRBD2. This CDR3 spans 14 amino acids. CDR1 and CDR2 from the germline V gene are SEHNR and FQNEAQ (reference sequence). With V trimmed by 4 bases and J by 8 bases, 5 bases remained unmatched. CDR3 region: CASSSSGSWDEQFF. As DNA, the CDR3 is TGTGCCAGCAGCTCTAGCGGGAGCTGGGATGAGCAGTTCTTC.

This clonotype was seen a few times. The V call is TRBV10-2, the J call TRBJ1-1; no clear D gene. The CDR3 spans 12 residues. V lost 6 bases to trimming and J lost 0 bases, with 5 bases between them. Germline assignment: CDR1 WSHSY and CDR2 SAAADI. The CDR3 spells CASRELNTEAFF. The CDR3 DNA follows: TGCGCCAGCAGGGAACTGAACACTGAAGCTTTCTTT.

This clonotype showed up many times. The chain carries TRBV5-6 and TRBJ1-1, with 8 bases that match TRBD1. The CDR3 length is 15 residues. Trimming cost V 7 bases and J 4 bases; bases outside gene matches: 12. Germline lookup yields CDR1 SGHDT and CDR2 YYEEEE. The CDR3 loop reads CASLETYRGGTEAFF. CDR3 bases: TGTGCCAGCCTAGAGACTTACAGGGGGGGCACTGAAGCTTTCTTT.

Ten or more counts support this clonotype. The V and J genes are TRBV12-3 or TRBV12-4 and TRBJ1-2; D perhaps matches TRBD1 (5 bases). The CDR3 spans 14 residues. V was cut by 1 base and J by 4 bases, with 10 bases left in between. For the CDR3, the DNA is TGTGCCAGCAGTTTAGACAGGACGTTCTATGGCTACACCTTC. Protein sequence: CASSLDRTFYGYTF.

This clonotype was counted at least ten times. This chain links TRBV5-1 with TRBJ1-2, with 12 bases lining up with TRBD1. J gave up 13 bases and V 4 bases, and 11 bases lay outside the gene matches. The CDR3 is made up of 14 amino acids. Germline-derived CDR1 and CDR2 are SGHRS and YFSETQ. The CDR3 nucleotides read TGCGCCAGCAGCCTGGGACAGGGGGCGCTTACCGGCACCTTC. Translated, it gives CASSLGQGALTGTF.

This clonotype has more than one count but fewer than ten. The V gene is TRBV5-5, the J gene TRBJ2-1, with D perhaps matching TRBD1 (6 bases). The CDR3 is made up of 15 amino acids. V dropped 2 bases and J dropped 4 bases, with 13 bases sitting between them. Germline lookup yields CDR1 SGHKS and CDR2 YYEKEE (reference sequence). The CDR3 DNA reads TGTGCCAGCAGCTTTGGGGGACACCGATACAATGAGCAGTTCTTC. This sequence encodes CASSFGGHRYNEQFF. Combining the CDR3 with reference TRBV5-5 and TRBJ2-1 gives the whole variable domain DAGVTQSPTHLIKTRGQQVTLRCSPISGHKSVSWYQQVLGQGPQFIFQYYEKEERGRGNFPDRFSARQFPNYSSELNVNALLLGDSALYLCASSFGGHRYNEQFFGPGTRLTVL.

This chain links TRBV12-3 or TRBV12-4 with TRBJ1-6; the D gene is possibly TRBD1 (5 bases). V gave up 5 bases and J gave up 4 bases, with 9 bases separating them. CDR3 size: 14 residues. The CDR3 DNA follows: TGTGCCAGCAGTGAGACAGATTATAATTCACCCCTCCACTTT. Translated, it gives CASSETDYNSPLHF.

This clonotype was observed at least ten times. This rearrangement joins TRBV10-3 to TRBJ2-2; TRBD1 might be the D (7 bases). The V gene lost 4 bases and the J gene lost 6 bases, with 15 bases spanning the gap. CDR3 size: 15 residues. Looked up from germline, CDR1 is ENHRY and CDR2 is SYGVKD. This CDR3 is CAISAGGGFAGELFF. Written as DNA, the CDR3 is TGTGCCATCAGTGCTGGAGGGGGCTTCGCCGGGGAGCTGTTTTTT.

This clonotype was observed a handful of times. The rearrangement links TRBV19 to TRBJ2-7; tentative D call: TRBD1 (5 bases). V gave up 1 base and J gave up 4 bases, with 17 bases separating them. CDR1 LNHDA and CDR2 SQIVND come from the germline V gene (reference sequence). The CDR3 runs 16 residues. This CDR3 reads CASSIARRVSEYEQYF. The CDR3 DNA reads TGTGCCAGTAGTATAGCCCGCAGGGTTTCGGAGTACGAGCAGTACTTC.

There are a few counts of this clonotype. The chain has TRBV5-1 and TRBJ1-4; D ambiguous. Germline CDR1 SGHRS, CDR2 YFSETQ. The CDR3 contains 12 residues. V was shortened by 4 bases and J by 7 bases, with 8 bases between the two germline ends. The CDR3 region is CASSLNGEKLFF. CDR3 sequence (DNA): TGCGCCAGCAGCCTTAACGGTGAAAAACTGTTTTTT. Variable domain in full (rest from reference TRBV5-1 and TRBJ1-4): KAGVTQTPRYLIKTRGQQVTLSCSPISGHRSVSWYQQTPGQGLQFLFEYFSETQRNKGNFPGRFSGRQFSNSRSEMNVSTLELGDSALYLCASSLNGEKLFFGSGTQLSVL.